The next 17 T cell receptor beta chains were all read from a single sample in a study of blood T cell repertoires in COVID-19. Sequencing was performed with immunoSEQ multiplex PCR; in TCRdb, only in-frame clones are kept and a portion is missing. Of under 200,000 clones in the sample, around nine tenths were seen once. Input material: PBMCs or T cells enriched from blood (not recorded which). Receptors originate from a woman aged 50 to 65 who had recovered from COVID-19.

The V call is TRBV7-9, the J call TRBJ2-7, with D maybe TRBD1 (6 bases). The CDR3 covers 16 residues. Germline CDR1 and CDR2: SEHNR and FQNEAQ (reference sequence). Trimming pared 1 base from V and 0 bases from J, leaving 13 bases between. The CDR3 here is CASSLGQGLDSYEQYF. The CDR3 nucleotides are TGTGCCAGCAGCTTAGGGCAGGGGTTGGACTCCTACGAGCAGTACTTC.

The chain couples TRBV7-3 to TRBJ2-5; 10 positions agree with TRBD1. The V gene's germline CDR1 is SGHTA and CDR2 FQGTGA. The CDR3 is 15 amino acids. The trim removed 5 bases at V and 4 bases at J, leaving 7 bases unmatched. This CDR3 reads CASSPGTGARETQYF. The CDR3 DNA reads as TGTGCCAGCAGCCCCGGGACAGGGGCGAGAGAGACCCAGTACTTC.

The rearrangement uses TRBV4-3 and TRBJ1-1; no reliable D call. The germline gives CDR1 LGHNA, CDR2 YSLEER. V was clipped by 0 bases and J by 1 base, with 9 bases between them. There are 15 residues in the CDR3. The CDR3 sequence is CASSQDPSPNTEAFF. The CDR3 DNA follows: TGCGCCAGCAGCCAAGATCCATCCCCGAACACTGAAGCTTTCTTT.

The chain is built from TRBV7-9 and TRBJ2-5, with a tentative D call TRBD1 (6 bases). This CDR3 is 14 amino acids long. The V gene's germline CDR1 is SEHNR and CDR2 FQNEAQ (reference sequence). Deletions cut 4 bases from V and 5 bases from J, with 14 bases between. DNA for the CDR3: TGTGCCAGCAGCTCCGATTTGGGGGCCGAGACCCAGTACTTC. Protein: CASSSDLGAETQYF.

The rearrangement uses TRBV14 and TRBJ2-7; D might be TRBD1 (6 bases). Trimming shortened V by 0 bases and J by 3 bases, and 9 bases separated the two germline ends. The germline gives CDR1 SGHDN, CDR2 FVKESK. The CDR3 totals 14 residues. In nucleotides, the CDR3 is TGTGCCAGCAGCCAAGAGCAGGGGCACTACGAGCAGTACTTC. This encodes CASSQEQGHYEQYF.

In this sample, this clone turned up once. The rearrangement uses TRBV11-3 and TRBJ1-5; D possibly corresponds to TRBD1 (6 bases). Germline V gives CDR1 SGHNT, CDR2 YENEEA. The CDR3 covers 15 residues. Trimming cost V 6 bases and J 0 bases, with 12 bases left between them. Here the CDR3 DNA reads TGTGCCAGCAGTTCTACAGGGAATAGCAATCAGCCCCAGCATTTT. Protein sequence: CASSSTGNSNQPQHF. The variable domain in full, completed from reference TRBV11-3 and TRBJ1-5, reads EAGVVQSPRYKIIEKKQPVAFWCNPISGHNTLYWYLQNLGQGPELLIRYENEEAVDDSQLPKDRFSAERLKGVDSTLKIQPAELGDSAVYLCASSSTGNSNQPQHFGDGTRLSIL.

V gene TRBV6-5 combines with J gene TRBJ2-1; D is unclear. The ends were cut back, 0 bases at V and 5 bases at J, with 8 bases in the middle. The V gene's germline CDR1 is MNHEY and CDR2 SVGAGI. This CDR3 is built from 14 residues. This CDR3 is CASSYSTYDNEQFF. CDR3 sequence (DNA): TGTGCCAGCAGTTACTCGACATATGACAATGAGCAGTTCTTC.

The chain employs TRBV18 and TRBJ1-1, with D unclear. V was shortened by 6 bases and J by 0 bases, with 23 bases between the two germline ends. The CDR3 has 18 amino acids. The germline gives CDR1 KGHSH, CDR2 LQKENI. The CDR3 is CASSFQRAGTQLNTEAFF. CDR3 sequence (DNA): TGTGCCAGCTCGTTCCAAAGGGCGGGTACGCAGTTGAACACTGAAGCTTTCTTT.

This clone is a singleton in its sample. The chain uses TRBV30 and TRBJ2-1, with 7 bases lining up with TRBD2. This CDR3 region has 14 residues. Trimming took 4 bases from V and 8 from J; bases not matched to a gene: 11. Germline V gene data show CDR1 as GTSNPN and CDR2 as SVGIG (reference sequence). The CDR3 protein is CAWTRKTSDDEQFF. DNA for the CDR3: TGTGCCTGGACCAGGAAAACTAGCGACGATGAGCAGTTCTTC.

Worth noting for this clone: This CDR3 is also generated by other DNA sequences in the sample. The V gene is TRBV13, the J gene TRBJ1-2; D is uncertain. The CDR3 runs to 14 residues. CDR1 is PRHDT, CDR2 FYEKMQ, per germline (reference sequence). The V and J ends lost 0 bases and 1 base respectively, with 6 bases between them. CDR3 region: CASSLGAGNYGYTF. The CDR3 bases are TGTGCCAGCAGCTTAGGTGCAGGTAACTATGGCTACACCTTC.

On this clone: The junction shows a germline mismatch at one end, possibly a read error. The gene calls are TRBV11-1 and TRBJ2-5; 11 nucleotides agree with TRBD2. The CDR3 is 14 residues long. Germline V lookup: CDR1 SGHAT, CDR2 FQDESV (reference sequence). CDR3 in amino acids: CASRLAGGQETQYF. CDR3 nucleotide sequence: TGTGCCAGCAGATTAGCGGGGGGGCAAGAGACCCAGTACTTC.

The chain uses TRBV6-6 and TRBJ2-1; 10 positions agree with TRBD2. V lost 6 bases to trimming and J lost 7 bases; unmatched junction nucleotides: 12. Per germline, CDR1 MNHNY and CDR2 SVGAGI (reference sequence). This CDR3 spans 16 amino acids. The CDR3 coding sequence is TGTGCCAGCAGCCAGACTCTAGCGGGGGCCGATAATGAGCAGTTCTTC. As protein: CASSQTLAGADNEQFF.

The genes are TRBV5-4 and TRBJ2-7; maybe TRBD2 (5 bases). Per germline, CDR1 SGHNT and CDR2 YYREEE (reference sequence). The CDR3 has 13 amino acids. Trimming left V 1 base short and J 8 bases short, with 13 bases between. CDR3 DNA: TGTGCCAGCAGCTTGAGAGATGTCGGGAAGCAGTACTTC. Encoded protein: CASSLRDVGKQYF.

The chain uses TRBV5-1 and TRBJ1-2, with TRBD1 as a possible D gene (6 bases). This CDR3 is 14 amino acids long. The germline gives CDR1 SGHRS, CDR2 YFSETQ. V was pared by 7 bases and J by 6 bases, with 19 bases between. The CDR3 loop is CASRIFTGMNGYTF. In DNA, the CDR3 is TGCGCCAGCCGGATTTTTACAGGGATGAATGGCTACACCTTC.

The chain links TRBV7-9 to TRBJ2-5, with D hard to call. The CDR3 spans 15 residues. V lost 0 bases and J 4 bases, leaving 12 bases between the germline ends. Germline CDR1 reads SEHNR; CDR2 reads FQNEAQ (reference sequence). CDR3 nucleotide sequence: TGTGCCAGCAGCTTAGCTAGCACCTCATCAGAGACCCAGTACTTC. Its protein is CASSLASTSSETQYF. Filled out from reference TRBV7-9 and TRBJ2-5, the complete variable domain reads DTGVSQNPRHKITKRGQNVTFRCDPISEHNRLYWYRQTLGQGPEFLTYFQNEAQLEKSRLLSDRFSAERPKGSFSTLEIQRTEQGDSAMYLCASSLASTSSETQYFGPGTRLLVL.

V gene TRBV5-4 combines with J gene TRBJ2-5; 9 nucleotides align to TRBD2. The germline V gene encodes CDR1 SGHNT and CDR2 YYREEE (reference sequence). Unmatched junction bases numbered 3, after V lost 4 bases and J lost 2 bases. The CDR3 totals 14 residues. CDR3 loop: CASSPAGGQETQYF. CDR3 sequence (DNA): TGTGCCAGCAGCCCGGCGGGGGGGCAAGAGACCCAGTACTTC.

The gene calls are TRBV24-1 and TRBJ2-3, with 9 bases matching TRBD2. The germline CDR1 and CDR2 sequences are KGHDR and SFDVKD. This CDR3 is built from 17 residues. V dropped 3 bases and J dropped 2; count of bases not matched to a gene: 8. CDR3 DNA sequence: TGTGCCACCAGTGATGATATAGCGGGGGCCTCCACAGATACGCAGTATTTT. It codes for CATSDDIAGASTDTQYF.